Listed below are T cell receptor beta chains from one sample, sequenced in a study of cytomegalovirus exposure and HLA in healthy donors. Some clones are missing from TCRdb's copy, which holds only in-frame ones; the method was immunoSEQ multiplex PCR. This table has 100,000 or so clones, about 81% appearing once. Source material: PBMCs. The receptor set was obtained from a middle-aged man in good health and CMV-seronegative. Both conserved end residues are part of each CDR3. The order of the fields is D gene, J gene, V gene, clone size, CDR3 protein, CDR3 DNA. D genes are given only for firm matches. Size values are once, few and many counts, or a class for expanded clones, and some rows have none.

NA | TRBJ2-2 | TRBV6-5 | NA | CASNLRGANTGELFF | TGTGCCAGCAACCTCAGGGGCGCGAACACCGGGGAGCTGTTTTTT
TRBD1 | TRBJ2-2 | TRBV15 | NA | CATSREGQPGELFF | TGTGCCACCAGCAGAGAGGGACAGCCCGGGGAGCTGTTTTTT
NA | TRBJ1-1 | TRBV5-6 | once | CASSLPGLGTEAFF | TGTGCCAGCAGCCTACCAGGGCTTGGGACTGAAGCTTTCTTT
TRBD1 | TRBJ1-6 | TRBV2 | few | CASSARQGHSPLHF | TGTGCCAGCAGTGCCAGACAGGGTCATTCACCCCTCCACTTT
NA | TRBJ2-1 | TRBV4-1 | NA | CASSQGFRGVKQFF | TGCGCCAGCAGCCAAGGTTTCAGGGGCGTGAAGCAGTTCTTC
TRBD1 | TRBJ2-3 | TRBV7-9 | NA | CASSFNRGSFPDTQYF | TGTGCCAGCAGCTTCAACAGGGGATCTTTCCCAGATACGCAGTATTTT
TRBD1 | TRBJ1-3 | TRBV7-6 | few | CASSPDRAGNTIYF | TGTGCCAGCAGCCCAGACAGGGCTGGAAACACCATATATTTT
NA | TRBJ1-2 | TRBV28 | NA | CASSLGGGEGYGYTF | TGTGCCAGCAGTTTGGGAGGTGGGGAGGGGTATGGCTACACCTTC
TRBD1 | TRBJ2-7 | TRBV7-2 | NA | CASSLVGDSSYEQYF | TGTGCCAGCAGCTTAGTGGGGGACAGCTCCTACGAGCAGTACTTC
TRBD2 | TRBJ2-7 | TRBV7-9 | NA | CASSLRQLAGGSTYEQYF | TGTGCCAGCAGCTTACGGCAACTAGCGGGGGGCAGCACCTACGAGCAGTACTTC
NA | TRBJ2-4 | TRBV30 | NA | CACEVLGGIQYF | TGTGCCTGTGAGGTCCTGGGTGGCATTCAGTACTTC
NA | TRBJ2-7 | TRBV11-2 | NA | CASRTTAYEQYF | TGTGCCAGCAGGACGACTGCCTACGAGCAGTACTTC
NA | TRBJ1-2 | TRBV28 | NA | CASSPGYFYGYTF | TGTGCCAGCAGCCCCGGGTATTTCTATGGCTACACCTTC
TRBD1 | TRBJ1-5 | TRBV2 | NA | CASSEVGQLFNQPQHF | TGTGCCAGCAGTGAAGTGGGACAGCTTTTCAATCAGCCCCAGCATTTT
TRBD1 | TRBJ1-2 | TRBV29-1 | few | CSVSGTAYGYTF | TGCAGCGTATCCGGGACAGCCTATGGCTACACCTTC
NA | TRBJ2-3 | TRBV7-2 | NA | CASGEGGTDTQYF | TGTGCCAGCGGGGAGGGGGGCACAGATACGCAGTATTTT
TRBD1 | TRBJ2-7 | TRBV7-2 | once | CASSSGTGNYEQYF | TGTGCCAGCAGCTCCGGGACAGGCAACTACGAGCAGTACTTC
TRBD1 | TRBJ1-5 | TRBV7-2 | NA | CASRLDRGPGQPQHF | TGTGCCAGCAGACTTGACAGGGGGCCTGGCCAGCCCCAGCATTTT
NA | TRBJ1-1 | TRBV19 | NA | CASSGQMNTEAFF | TGTGCCAGTAGTGGCCAGATGAACACTGAAGCTTTCTTT
NA | TRBJ1-1 | TRBV5-4 | NA | CASSLAQNTEAFF | TGTGCCAGCAGCTTGGCCCAGAACACTGAAGCTTTCTTT
NA | TRBJ1-2 | TRBV7-9 | NA | CASSFTGYGYTF | TGTGCCAGCAGCTTCACCGGTTATGGCTACACCTTC
TRBD1 | TRBJ2-2 | TRBV28 | few | CASSLSTGAGELFF | TGTGCCAGCAGTTTGTCTACAGGGGCCGGGGAGCTGTTTTTT
TRBD1 | TRBJ1-6 | TRBV6-5 | few | CASSIDRVANSPLHF | TGTGCCAGCAGTATAGACAGGGTAGCTAATTCACCCCTCCACTTT
TRBD2 | TRBJ2-3 | TRBV11-3 | once | CASSLGGGGKDTQYF | TGTGCCAGCAGCTTAGGGGGCGGGGGAAAAGATACGCAGTATTTT
NA | TRBJ2-1 | TRBV23-1 | NA | CASSQSKQNNEQFF | TGCGCCAGCAGTCAATCGAAACAAAACAATGAGCAGTTCTTC
NA | TRBJ1-6 | TRBV14 | NA | CASSQEVSGAYNSPLHF | TGTGCCAGCAGCCAAGAGGTGTCGGGGGCCTATAATTCACCCCTCCACTTT
TRBD1 | TRBJ2-6 | TRBV27 | once | CASTLEGAPLSGANVLTF | TGTGCCAGCACTCTAGAGGGGGCCCCTCTCTCTGGGGCCAACGTCCTGACTTTC
TRBD1 | TRBJ1-1 | TRBV27 | once | CASSANRGLTEAFF | TGTGCCAGCAGTGCCAACAGGGGGCTTACTGAAGCTTTCTTT
TRBD1 | TRBJ2-7 | TRBV6-1 | NA | CASSVSGTGAFLGSYEQYF | TGTGCCAGCAGTGTGTCCGGGACAGGGGCCTTTCTAGGGTCCTACGAGCAGTACTTC
NA | TRBJ1-1 | TRBV5-4 | few | CASSTYRVQTEAFF | TGTGCCAGCAGCACTTACAGGGTTCAGACTGAAGCTTTCTTT
TRBD1 | TRBJ2-7 | TRBV5-1 | NA | CASSKRQGGYEQYF | TGCGCCAGCAGCAAACGACAGGGGGGCTACGAGCAGTACTTC
NA | TRBJ2-3 | TRBV19 | once | CASNLGGTDTQYF | TGTGCCAGCAACCTCGGGGGTACAGATACGCAGTATTTT
NA | TRBJ1-5 | TRBV6-1 | NA | CASSEIAYRGQPQHF | TGTGCCAGCAGTGAAATAGCTTATCGGGGTCAGCCCCAGCATTTT
TRBD1 | TRBJ2-7 | TRBV5-4 | NA | CASSLAARGYFEQYF | TGTGCCAGCAGCTTGGCGGCCAGGGGGTATTTCGAGCAGTACTTC
NA | TRBJ1-4 | TRBV5-6 | NA | CASTDSRRNEKLFF | TGTGCCAGCACCGACAGCCGACGAAATGAAAAACTGTTTTTT
NA | TRBJ1-2 | TRBV5-1 | NA | CASSPTQGRYGYTF | TGCGCCAGCAGTCCTACACAGGGTAGATATGGCTACACCTTC
TRBD1 | TRBJ2-6 | TRBV29-1 | few | CSVVGGSGANVLTF | TGCAGCGTTGTAGGGGGCAGTGGGGCCAACGTCCTGACTTTC
NA | TRBJ2-3 | TRBV15 | NA | CATSRQPQGGGTDTQYF | TGTGCCACCAGCAGACAACCTCAGGGGGGTGGCACAGATACGCAGTATTTT
TRBD2 | TRBJ2-7 | TRBV27 | NA | CASSPRVLAGGPGSGEQYF | TGTGCCAGCAGTCCGCGGGTGCTAGCGGGGGGGCCAGGATCGGGCGAGCAGTACTTC
NA | TRBJ2-2 | TRBV19 | NA | CASTGGGNTGELFF | TGTGCCAGTACGGGGGGCGGGAACACCGGGGAGCTGTTTTTT
TRBD1 | TRBJ2-6 | TRBV5-6 | NA | CASSRDRGEANVLTF | TGTGCCAGCAGCCGGGACAGGGGCGAGGCCAACGTCCTGACTTTC
TRBD1 | TRBJ1-6 | TRBV19 | NA | CASIGQGRNSPLHF | TGTGCCAGCATAGGACAGGGGCGTAATTCACCCCTCCACTTT
TRBD1 | TRBJ1-4 | TRBV10-3 | NA | CAISKGQGLGGNEKLFF | TGTGCCATCTCGAAGGGACAGGGGTTAGGGGGAAATGAAAAACTGTTTTTT
TRBD2 | TRBJ2-3 | TRBV25-1 | NA | CASREAGWPSTDTQYF | TGTGCCAGCCGAGAAGCGGGGTGGCCTAGCACAGATACGCAGTATTTT
TRBD2 | TRBJ2-1 | TRBV7-3 | NA | CASSSLGGGYNEQFF | TGTGCCAGCAGCTCCCTCGGGGGGGGGTACAATGAGCAGTTCTTC